A selection of T cell receptor beta chains follows, all from one sample in a study of shared clonotypes between healthy human individuals. Sequencing used immunoSEQ multiplex PCR; TCRdb keeps in-frame clones, though not all of them. The table has about 600,000 clones, roughly four fifths seen once; the top ten hold about 11%. The sequenced material came from PBMCs. The source of these receptors is a woman in her thirties or forties in good health. Some clones in this sample may be carry-over from other donors' samples. Both conserved end residues are part of each CDR3. The D gene is left open where the match is weak. The listing skips clone size in some rows; elsewhere it reads once, few, many or a size class.

v_call: TRBV5-7; d_call: -; j_call: TRBJ2-7; clone_size: -; cdr3_aa: CASSLAGLSSYEQYF; cdr3_nt: TGTGCCAGCAGCTTGGCAGGGTTGAGCTCCTACGAGCAGTACTTC
v_call: TRBV5-1; d_call: TRBD2; j_call: TRBJ2-1; clone_size: -; cdr3_aa: CASRTSGSNNEQFF; cdr3_nt: TGCGCCAGCCGGACTAGCGGGAGCAACAATGAGCAGTTCTTC
v_call: TRBV10-3; d_call: TRBD1; j_call: TRBJ1-5; clone_size: few; cdr3_aa: CAISRQGASNQPQHF; cdr3_nt: TGTGCCATCAGTCGACAGGGTGCCAGCAATCAGCCCCAGCATTTT
v_call: TRBV5-1; d_call: -; j_call: TRBJ1-2; clone_size: -; cdr3_aa: CAGSLAGDYGYTF; cdr3_nt: TGCGCCGGCAGCTTGGCGGGGGACTATGGCTACACCTTC
v_call: TRBV19; d_call: -; j_call: TRBJ1-2; clone_size: -; cdr3_aa: CASSAQSAVVYGYTF; cdr3_nt: TGTGCCAGTAGTGCTCAGTCGGCAGTTGTTTATGGCTACACCTTC
v_call: TRBV6-1; d_call: -; j_call: TRBJ1-4; clone_size: -; cdr3_aa: CASKEGPTGEKLFF; cdr3_nt: TGTGCCAGCAAAGAGGGCCCGACGGGGGAAAAACTGTTTTTT
v_call: TRBV2; d_call: -; j_call: TRBJ2-5; clone_size: few; cdr3_aa: CASSTNGQETQYF; cdr3_nt: TGTGCCAGCAGCACGAACGGACAAGAGACCCAGTACTTC
v_call: TRBV7-9; d_call: TRBD2; j_call: TRBJ2-1; clone_size: once; cdr3_aa: CASSPGLAGGEQFF; cdr3_nt: TGTGCCAGCAGCCCCGGACTAGCGGGAGGCGAGCAGTTCTTC
v_call: TRBV28; d_call: TRBD2; j_call: TRBJ2-1; clone_size: many; cdr3_aa: CASTLGGSSGNEQFF; cdr3_nt: TGTGCCTCCACCTTGGGCGGGAGTAGTGGCAATGAGCAGTTCTTC
v_call: TRBV19; d_call: -; j_call: TRBJ1-2; clone_size: once; cdr3_aa: CASSIGPTSAGTYGYTF; cdr3_nt: TGTGCCAGTAGTATTGGACCGACGTCCGCAGGGACCTATGGCTACACCTTC
v_call: TRBV29-1; d_call: TRBD1; j_call: TRBJ2-7; clone_size: -; cdr3_aa: CSVGGQGGFREQYF; cdr3_nt: TGCAGCGTTGGGGGACAGGGGGGCTTCCGCGAGCAGTACTTC
v_call: TRBV4-2; d_call: TRBD1; j_call: TRBJ2-1; clone_size: -; cdr3_aa: CASSSWTGATNEQFF; cdr3_nt: TGTGCCAGCAGCTCTTGGACAGGGGCAACGAATGAGCAGTTCTTC
v_call: TRBV6-5; d_call: -; j_call: TRBJ1-5; clone_size: -; cdr3_aa: CASRPTEFNQPQHF; cdr3_nt: TGTGCCAGCAGGCCGACAGAATTCAATCAGCCCCAGCATTTT
v_call: TRBV2; d_call: -; j_call: TRBJ2-1; clone_size: few; cdr3_aa: CASSVENRNEQFF; cdr3_nt: TGTGCCAGCAGTGTGGAGAACCGCAATGAGCAGTTCTTC
v_call: TRBV23-1; d_call: -; j_call: TRBJ2-5; clone_size: -; cdr3_aa: CASSHRGTPWGETQYF; cdr3_nt: TGCGCCAGCAGTCACCGCGGGACCCCTTGGGGAGAGACCCAGTACTTC
v_call: TRBV7-2; d_call: -; j_call: TRBJ2-1; clone_size: -; cdr3_aa: CANSSLGWSGNEQFF; cdr3_nt: TGTGCCAACAGCTCCCTCGGGTGGTCAGGCAATGAGCAGTTCTTC
v_call: TRBV21-1; d_call: -; j_call: TRBJ2-1; clone_size: -; cdr3_aa: CASSLKHEGEGTSGRWYNEQFF; cdr3_nt: TGTGCCAGCAGCCTCAAACATGAGGGGGAGGGGACTAGCGGGAGATGGTACAATGAGCAGTTCTTC
v_call: TRBV7-3; d_call: -; j_call: TRBJ1-1; clone_size: -; cdr3_aa: CASSLTGCPGTEAFF; cdr3_nt: TGTGCCAGCAGCTTAACGGGGTGTCCGGGCACTGAGGCTTTCTTT
v_call: TRBV27; d_call: -; j_call: TRBJ2-3; clone_size: -; cdr3_aa: CASSTTDTQYF; cdr3_nt: TGTGCCAGCAGCACTACAGATACGCAGTATTTT
v_call: TRBV10-3; d_call: TRBD1; j_call: TRBJ1-2; clone_size: -; cdr3_aa: CAISEGGRYYGYTF; cdr3_nt: TGTGCCATCAGTGAAGGGGGCAGATACTATGGCTACACCTTC
v_call: TRBV11-1; d_call: TRBD2; j_call: TRBJ2-1; clone_size: -; cdr3_aa: CASSPRGRVPSRREGFF; cdr3_nt: TGTGCCAGCAGCCCACGGGGCAGGGTCCCTTCGCGGAGGGAGGGGTTCTTC
v_call: TRBV28; d_call: -; j_call: TRBJ2-2; clone_size: many; cdr3_aa: CASSLGAPGELFF; cdr3_nt: TGTGCCAGCAGTTTAGGGGCCCCCGGGGAGCTGTTCTTT
v_call: TRBV18; d_call: TRBD2; j_call: TRBJ2-2; clone_size: many; cdr3_aa: CASSPPTSGRGELFF; cdr3_nt: TGTGCCAGCTCACCACCGACTAGCGGGCGTGGGGAGCTGTTTTTT
v_call: TRBV4-1; d_call: -; j_call: TRBJ2-2; clone_size: -; cdr3_aa: CASSQPATNTGELFF; cdr3_nt: TGCGCCAGCAGCCAACCGGCAACGAACACCGGGGAGCTGTTTTTT
v_call: TRBV27; d_call: TRBD1; j_call: TRBJ1-2; clone_size: -; cdr3_aa: CASSPGQWGNYGYTF; cdr3_nt: TGTGCCAGCAGTCCGGGACAGTGGGGGAACTATGGCTACACCTTC
v_call: TRBV28; d_call: TRBD1; j_call: TRBJ1-5; clone_size: -; cdr3_aa: CASSRDRGDSNQPQHF; cdr3_nt: TGTGCCAGCAGCCGTGACAGGGGGGATAGCAATCAGCCCCAGCATTTT
v_call: TRBV27; d_call: TRBD1; j_call: TRBJ1-2; clone_size: few; cdr3_aa: CASSLAGGAYGYTF; cdr3_nt: TGTGCCAGCAGTTTGGCAGGGGGCGCCTATGGCTACACCTTC
v_call: TRBV7-7; d_call: TRBD1; j_call: TRBJ2-3; clone_size: -; cdr3_aa: CASSEQGGSQYF; cdr3_nt: TGTGCCAGCAGCGAACAGGGGGGATCGCAGTATTTT
v_call: TRBV7-3; d_call: -; j_call: TRBJ2-5; clone_size: -; cdr3_aa: CASSSNGAPGETQYF; cdr3_nt: TGTGCCAGCAGCTCAAACGGAGCGCCCGGGGAGACCCAGTACTTC
v_call: TRBV7-2; d_call: TRBD2; j_call: TRBJ2-4; clone_size: -; cdr3_aa: CASSSVRSGGTKNIQYF; cdr3_nt: TGTGCCAGCAGCTCCGTCCGCTCGGGAGGAACCAAAAACATTCAGTACTTC
v_call: TRBV4-1; d_call: -; j_call: TRBJ2-7; clone_size: -; cdr3_aa: CASSQGLGSSYEQYF; cdr3_nt: TGCGCCAGCAGCCAAGGGCTAGGGAGCTCCTACGAGCAGTACTTC
v_call: TRBV4-3; d_call: TRBD2; j_call: TRBJ2-7; clone_size: -; cdr3_aa: CASSQGITSGSHEQYF; cdr3_nt: TGCGCCAGCAGCCAAGGTATAACTAGCGGGAGTCACGAGCAGTACTTC
v_call: TRBV4-2; d_call: TRBD2; j_call: TRBJ2-3; clone_size: -; cdr3_aa: CASSQDRDYPPGTDTQYF; cdr3_nt: TGTGCCAGCAGCCAAGACCGGGACTACCCCCCTGGCACAGATACGCAGTATTTT
v_call: TRBV27; d_call: -; j_call: TRBJ2-3; clone_size: -; cdr3_aa: CASSSSAGLRTDTQYF; cdr3_nt: TGTGCCAGCAGTTCCTCCGCGGGGTTAAGGACAGATACGCAGTATTTT
v_call: TRBV7-2; d_call: TRBD1; j_call: TRBJ1-5; clone_size: once; cdr3_aa: CASSTRGSQPQHF; cdr3_nt: TGTGCCAGCAGCACCAGGGGGAGCCAGCCCCAGCATTTT
v_call: TRBV29-1; d_call: -; j_call: TRBJ1-2; clone_size: -; cdr3_aa: CSVDRIGGYTF; cdr3_nt: TGCAGCGTTGATAGGATCGGGGGCTACACCTTC
v_call: TRBV30; d_call: -; j_call: TRBJ2-7; clone_size: once; cdr3_aa: CAWRPGGGGSYEQYF; cdr3_nt: TGTGCCTGGCGCCCCGGAGGGGGCGGATCCTACGAGCAGTACTTC
v_call: TRBV10-3; d_call: -; j_call: TRBJ2-2; clone_size: -; cdr3_aa: CAISEPRGAGELFF; cdr3_nt: TGTGCCATCAGTGAACCCAGGGGAGCCGGGGAGCTGTTTTTT
v_call: TRBV19; d_call: TRBD2; j_call: TRBJ2-7; clone_size: -; cdr3_aa: CASSTTGGTRTEQYF; cdr3_nt: TGTGCCAGTAGTACCACAGGAGGGACTAGAACCGAGCAGTACTTC
v_call: TRBV15; d_call: -; j_call: TRBJ1-1; clone_size: -; cdr3_aa: CATSRDEVVNTEAFF; cdr3_nt: TGTGCCACCAGCAGAGACGAGGTGGTGAACACTGAAGCTTTCTTT
v_call: TRBV7-2; d_call: TRBD2; j_call: TRBJ2-2; clone_size: many; cdr3_aa: CASSTAAGGDGELFF; cdr3_nt: TGTGCCAGCAGTACGGCAGCGGGAGGTGACGGGGAGCTGTTTTTT
v_call: TRBV5-1; d_call: TRBD1; j_call: TRBJ2-7; clone_size: few; cdr3_aa: CASSSGQVFDEQYF; cdr3_nt: TGCGCCAGCAGCTCGGGACAGGTGTTTGACGAGCAGTACTTC
v_call: TRBV7-9; d_call: -; j_call: TRBJ2-7; clone_size: -; cdr3_aa: CASSPGRGPIGEQYF; cdr3_nt: TGTGCCAGCAGCCCGGGTCGGGGGCCTATCGGGGAGCAGTACTTC
v_call: TRBV7-3; d_call: -; j_call: TRBJ2-1; clone_size: -; cdr3_aa: CASSPSSSANEQFF; cdr3_nt: TGTGCCAGCAGCCCGAGCTCTAGCGCCAATGAGCAGTTCTTC
v_call: TRBV11-2; d_call: TRBD1; j_call: TRBJ1-2; clone_size: -; cdr3_aa: CASSVGQASYTF; cdr3_nt: TGTGCCAGCAGCGTCGGACAGGCTAGCTACACCTTC
v_call: TRBV27; d_call: -; j_call: TRBJ2-6; clone_size: -; cdr3_aa: CASSLKGGGASPGANVLTF; cdr3_nt: TGTGCCAGCAGTCTCAAAGGGGGGGGCGCATCACCCGGGGCCAACGTCCTGACTTTC
v_call: TRBV4-1; d_call: -; j_call: TRBJ2-6; clone_size: few; cdr3_aa: CASSQVPRTPSGANVLTF; cdr3_nt: TGCGCCAGCAGCCAAGTACCAAGAACCCCCTCTGGGGCCAACGTCCTGACTTTC
v_call: TRBV4-1; d_call: -; j_call: TRBJ2-7; clone_size: -; cdr3_aa: CASSQDWRNPVVQYF; cdr3_nt: TGCGCCAGCAGCCAAGATTGGAGGAACCCAGTCGTGCAGTACTTC
v_call: TRBV4-3; d_call: TRBD2; j_call: TRBJ2-4; clone_size: -; cdr3_aa: CASSQGSSGTQYF; cdr3_nt: TGCGCCAGCAGCCAAGGCTCTAGCGGAACCCAGTACTTC
v_call: TRBV28; d_call: -; j_call: TRBJ1-1; clone_size: -; cdr3_aa: CASSPDWMNTEAFF; cdr3_nt: TGTGCCAGCAGCCCGGACTGGATGAACACTGAAGCTTTCTTT
v_call: TRBV4-1; d_call: -; j_call: TRBJ2-6; clone_size: -; cdr3_aa: CASSQDRGRPQGVLTF; cdr3_nt: TGCGCCAGCAGCCAAGATCGTGGCAGGCCCCAAGGCGTCCTGACTTTC